This T cell receptor (beta chain) was captured in a study of blood T cell repertoires in COVID-19. Overall study context: Sites in the United States, Italy and Spain provided acute and convalescent COVID-19 samples. The analysed material was cDNA or gDNA that came from T cells, B-cell-depleted T cells, or PBMCs.

Remarks on this clone: At one end, the junction sequence differs from germline, possibly due to a read error.

Original handling: Estimation of nucleated cell counts was performed using reference gene primer amplification. Profiling relied on immunoSEQ multiplex PCR, and the TCRdb table lists in-frame clones only, not all of them. The V and J calls and clone size were taken over from that table, and D and trimming were inferred from the DNA. The table shows some 83,000 clones, with roughly nine tenths occurring only once. Sequencing was carried out using peripheral blood. This receptor was identified in an elderly woman with active or convalescent COVID-19.

The CDR3 protein is CASRLDRGNQPQHF. DNA of the CDR3: TGCGCCAGCAGGTTGGACAGGGGCAATCAGCCCCAGCATTTT. V is TRBV5-1 and J is TRBJ1-5; 8 positions agree with TRBD1. CDR3 length: 14 amino acids. From germline, CDR1 is SGHRS and CDR2 YFSETQ. Filled out from reference TRBV5-1 and TRBJ1-5, the complete variable domain reads KAGVTQTPRYLIKTRGQQVTLSCSPISGHRSVSWYQQTPGQGLQFLFEYFSETQRNKGNFPGRFSGRQFSNSRSEMNVSTLELGDSALYLCASRLDRGNQPQHFGDGTRLSIL.